This T cell receptor (beta chain) derives from a study of T-cell memory formation after mild COVID-19. Regarding the study as a whole: A second wave of clones peaked on day 37, and their SARS-CoV-2 specificity went unconfirmed. A second wave expanding day 15 to 37 was CD4+-biased; contracting clones were balanced.

The authors produced TCR alpha and TCR beta cDNA libraries with sample barcodes and UMIs by 5'RACE using constant-segment primers. Each CDR3 protein is one row after TCRdb ran MiXCR on the 5' RACE reads. The sample lists approximately 350,000 distinct CDR3 sequences; approximately 15% were seen once. Germline-derived CDR1 and CDR2 are DFQATT and SNEGSKA (reference sequence). V dropped 5 bases and J dropped 1 base, with 16 bases sitting between them. The CDR3 runs 15 residues. Points on this clonotype: As yet, its antigen is unknown.

Specimen: PBMCs or a T cell subset sorted from them (not recorded which). The receptor comes from a man aged 18-30 years who had mild COVID-19 (a few samples of this study predate the infection). Cell type and time point are not known. The gene calls are TRBV20-1 and TRBJ2-3; D gene unclear. This chain's CDR3 is CSAPPIGTGTDTQYF. The CDR3 DNA follows: TGCAGTGCTCCACCGATTGGAACAGGCACAGATACGCAGTATTTT.